The present T cell receptor (beta chain) was sequenced within a study of identical twins. Findings and caveats of the study: Low generation probability was overrepresented in out-of-frame alpha sequences shared by twins. Fewer insertions characterized abundant cord blood beta clonotypes, whereas memory repertoires showed none.

Germline lookup yields CDR1 DFQATT and CDR2 SNEGSKA (reference sequence). The CDR3 length is 11 residues. V was clipped by 1 base and J by 3 bases, with 3 bases between them. TCRdb reanalysed the 5' RACE reads using MiXCR and keeps one entry per CDR3 protein. The table has over 250,000 distinct CDR3 sequences, roughly 9.8% seen once. This clonotype was counted at least ten times. Antigen: not known. The data were also submitted as part of a second study, on yellow fever vaccine responses in identical twins. As that report states: The authors reported partly convergent, partly personalized vaccine responses in identical twins.

Input material: CD8+ T cells sorted from blood. This chain links TRBV20-1 with TRBJ1-2; D not resolved. The origin of this receptor is a woman between 18 and 29 years old in good health. CDR3 protein: CSARVDYGYTF. The CDR3 coding sequence is TGCAGTGCTAGAGTGGACTATGGCTACACCTTC.